One and the same sample provided the 9 T cell receptor beta chains below, sequenced in a study of blood T cell repertoires in COVID-19. Assay: immunoSEQ multiplex PCR; the TCRdb copy retains only in-frame clones and omits some. This table holds about 290,000 clones, around four fifths found once. Material: peripheral blood. The origin of the receptors is a woman between 45 and 60 years old with active or convalescent COVID-19.

The rearrangement joins TRBV7-2 to TRBJ2-7; 7 bases are a match to TRBD1. CDR1 and CDR2 from the germline V gene are SGHTA and FQGNSA. With V trimmed by 3 bases and J by 0 bases, 8 bases remained unmatched. The CDR3 consists of 16 residues. CDR3 residues: CASSLVGTDNSYEQYF. CDR3 in DNA: TGTGCCAGCAGCTTGGTGGGGACAGATAACTCCTACGAGCAGTACTTC.

The J gene is TRBJ2-2, the V gene TRBV18, with D perhaps TRBD2 (6 bases). The CDR3 sequence is 13 residues long. CDR1 and CDR2 from the germline V gene are KGHSH and LQKENI. Trimming took off 3 bases at V and 5 bases at J, with 7 bases between the two ends. For the CDR3, the DNA is TGTGCCAGCTCACCGGGGGGAACCGGGGAGCTGTTTTTT. This codes for CASSPGGTGELFF.

As concerns this clone: Other DNA variants within this sample encode the same CDR3. The chain joins TRBV6-1 to TRBJ2-7; TRBD1 matches at 10 bases. The CDR3 covers 14 residues. With 3 bases clipped from V and 2 bases from J, the junction kept 1 base outside the gene matches. The germline V gene has CDR1 MNHNS and CDR2 SASEGT. DNA of the CDR3: TGTGCCAGCAGTGAGGGGACAGGGGCCTACGAGCAGTACTTC. This gives the protein CASSEGTGAYEQYF.

The chain is built from TRBV5-1 and TRBJ2-7; D perhaps matches TRBD1 (6 bases). Germline V gene data show CDR1 as SGHRS and CDR2 as YFSETQ. The CDR3 loop spans 14 amino acids. Trimming stripped 4 bases from V and 2 bases from J, with 13 bases between. This chain's CDR3 is CASSRRDIAYEQYF. The CDR3 nucleotides read TGCGCCAGCAGCCGCCGGGACATCGCCTACGAGCAGTACTTC.

The J gene is TRBJ1-2, the V gene TRBV27, with 9 bases aligning to TRBD1. Germline CDR1 reads MNHEY; CDR2 reads SMNVEV (reference sequence). The CDR3 covers 15 residues. Trimming at V came to 5 bases and at J to 6 bases, leaving 10 bases not matched to a gene. As DNA, the CDR3 is TGTGCCAGCAGTGACCGATACGGGACAGGGAATGGCTACACCTTC. This sequence encodes CASSDRYGTGNGYTF.

The chain carries TRBV25-1 and TRBJ1-1; maybe TRBD1 (5 bases). The V and J ends lost 7 bases and 1 base respectively, with 16 bases between them. Germline V gene data show CDR1 as MGHDK and CDR2 as SYGVNS. The CDR3 covers 15 residues. CDR3 DNA sequence: TGTGCCAGCACCTCGGGAGGGGTAGGGAACACTGAAGCTTTCTTT. Translated: CASTSGGVGNTEAFF.

The V and J genes are TRBV7-8 and TRBJ1-1; 8 positions agree with TRBD1. The junction had 5 bases not matched to a gene; V was cut back by 1 base and J by 7 bases. The CDR3 spans 14 residues. Germline lookup yields CDR1 SGHVS and CDR2 FQNEAQ. This CDR3 reads CASSLGQGAFEAFF. The CDR3 DNA reads TGTGCCAGCAGCTTAGGGCAGGGGGCCTTTGAAGCTTTCTTT.

This clone was recorded a few times. This sequence joins TRBV5-4 and TRBJ2-3; no reliable D call. Looked up from germline, CDR1 is SGHNT and CDR2 is YYREEE (reference sequence). Trimming took 2 bases from V and 11 from J, leaving 12 bases between them. The CDR3 totals 12 residues. The CDR3 is CASSLWPLGQYF. The CDR3 region has the DNA TGTGCCAGCAGCTTATGGCCCCTAGGGCAGTATTTT.

V gene TRBV7-2 combines with J gene TRBJ2-3; possibly TRBD2 for D (6 bases). The CDR3 has 16 amino acids. V was trimmed by 4 bases and J by 5 bases, leaving 19 bases between them. The germline gives CDR1 SGHTA, CDR2 FQGNSA. CDR3 amino acids: CASSSRPGSSGDTQYF. CDR3 coding DNA: TGTGCCAGCAGCTCCCGCCCCGGGAGTTCCGGAGATACGCAGTATTTT.